This entry lists 4 T cell receptor beta chains sequenced from one sample in a study of cytomegalovirus exposure and HLA in healthy donors. Primers included in the PCR were 60 Vbeta and 13 Jbeta primers. Here immunoSEQ multiplex PCR was the method, and the copy in TCRdb shows in-frame clones only, minus some. The profile shows approximately 150,000 clones, about 74% of them singletons. Sequenced: PBMCs. Receptors were obtained from a woman in her sixties or seventies in good health and CMV-seronegative.

V gene TRBV6-4 combines with J gene TRBJ2-1; 11 bases match TRBD2. V shed 5 bases, J shed 5 bases, and the junction held 5 bases outside the gene matches. Germline V gene sequence: CDR1 MRHNA, CDR2 SNTAGT. This CDR3 contains 15 residues. CDR3: CASSTGTSGNNEQFF. CDR3 in DNA: TGTGCCAGCAGTACCGGGACTAGCGGAAACAATGAGCAGTTCTTC.

The V call is TRBV7-6, the J call TRBJ2-2, with D tentatively TRBD2 (6 bases). This CDR3 region has 14 residues. Deletions cut 5 bases from V and 5 bases from J, with 12 bases between. Germline V CDR1 and CDR2: SGHVS, FNYEAQ. Here the CDR3 reads CASSTVRGTGELFF. The CDR3 DNA sequence: TGTGCCAGCAGCACAGTCCGGGGGACCGGGGAGCTGTTTTTT.

Only one count was recorded for this clone. V and J are TRBV5-8 and TRBJ1-1; D not certain. Germline CDR1 SGHTS, CDR2 YDEGEE. The CDR3 sequence is 13 residues long. V lost 5 bases and J lost 11, with 19 bases in between. The CDR3 DNA is TGTGCCAGCAGTCCGGTAGTCCTACACGGGGCTTTCTTT. Translated, it gives CASSPVVLHGAFF.

The genes are TRBV29-1 and TRBJ2-2; D may be TRBD1 (6 bases). There are 14 residues in the CDR3. Trimming stripped 6 bases from V and 4 bases from J, with 15 bases between. Germline V gives CDR1 SQVTM, CDR2 ANQGSEA. The CDR3 DNA reads TGCAGCGTATGGACAGAGGCGAGCACCGGGGAGCTGTTTTTT. Translating it yields CSVWTEASTGELFF.